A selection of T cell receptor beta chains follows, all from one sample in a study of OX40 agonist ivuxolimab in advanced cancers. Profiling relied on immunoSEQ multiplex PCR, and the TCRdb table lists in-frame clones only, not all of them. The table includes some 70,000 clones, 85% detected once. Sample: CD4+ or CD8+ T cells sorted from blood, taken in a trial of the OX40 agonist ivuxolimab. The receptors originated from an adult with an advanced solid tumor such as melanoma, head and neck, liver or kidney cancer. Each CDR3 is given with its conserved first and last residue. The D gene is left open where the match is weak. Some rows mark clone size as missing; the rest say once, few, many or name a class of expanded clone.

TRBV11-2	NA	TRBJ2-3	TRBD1	CASSLVGTGGTDTQYF	TGTGCCAGCAGCTTAGTCGGGACAGGAGGCACAGATACGCAGTATTTT
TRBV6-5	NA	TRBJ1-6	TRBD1	CASSYLQGDHSPLHF	TGTGCCAGCAGTTACTTACAGGGGGACCATTCACCCCTCCACTTT
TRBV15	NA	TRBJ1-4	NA	CATSRFLTSTNEKLFF	TGTGCCACCAGCAGATTTCTGACCTCAACTAATGAAAAACTGTTTTTT
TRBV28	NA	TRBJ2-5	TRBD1	CASSQTGGYETQYF	TGTGCCAGCAGTCAGACAGGGGGTTATGAGACCCAGTACTTC
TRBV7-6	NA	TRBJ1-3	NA	CASSFAGGNTIYF	TGTGCCAGCAGCTTTGCAGGAGGAAACACCATATATTTT
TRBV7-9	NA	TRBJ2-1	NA	CASSNNEQFF	TGTGCCAGCAGCAACAATGAGCAGTTCTTC
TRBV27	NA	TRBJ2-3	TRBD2	CASSSWGLAGVSATDTQYF	TGTGCCAGCAGTTCCTGGGGACTAGCGGGAGTTTCGGCGACAGATACGCAGTATTTT
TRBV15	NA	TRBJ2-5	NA	CATSGRGGSETQYF	TGTGCCACCAGCGGACGTGGGGGGTCAGAGACCCAGTACTTC
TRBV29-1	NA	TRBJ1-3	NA	CSARSSGNTIYF	TGCAGCGCCAGGAGCTCTGGAAACACCATATATTTT
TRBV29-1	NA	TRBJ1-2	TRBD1	CSVRTGSNYGYTF	TGCAGCGTCCGGACAGGGTCCAACTATGGCTACACCTTC
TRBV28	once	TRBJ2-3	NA	CASSFRETDTQYF	TGTGCCAGCAGTTTCAGGGAGACGGATACGCAGTATTTT
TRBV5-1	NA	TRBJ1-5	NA	CASRFGWGSNQPQHF	TGCGCCAGCCGTTTCGGTTGGGGAAGCAATCAGCCCCAGCATTTT
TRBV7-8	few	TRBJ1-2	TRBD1	CASSLYTGGDYGYTF	TGTGCCAGCAGCTTATACACAGGGGGCGACTATGGCTACACCTTC
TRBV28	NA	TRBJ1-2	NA	CASSQGPYGYTF	TGTGCCAGCAGTCAGGGACCCTATGGCTACACCTTC
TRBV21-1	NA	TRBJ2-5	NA	CSPLSGGRETQYF	TGTTCCCCCTTATCAGGGGGCAGGGAGACCCAGTACTTC
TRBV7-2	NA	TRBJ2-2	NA	CASSQQGNTGELFF	TGTGCCAGCAGCCAACAGGGCAACACCGGGGAGCTGTTTTTT
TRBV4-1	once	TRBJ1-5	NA	CASSQIRALNQPQHF	TGCGCCAGCAGCCAGATAAGGGCCCTCAATCAGCCCCAGCATTTT
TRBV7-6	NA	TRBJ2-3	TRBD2	CASSLETSGETTQYF	TGTGCCAGCAGCTTAGAGACTAGCGGGGAGACTACGCAGTATTTT